The present TCR beta chain was sequenced within a study of blood T cell repertoires in COVID-19 (dated by TCRdb to 2020 to 2021). Some background on the complete study: Recovered participants in ImmuneRACE Cohort 3 were defined by two consecutive negative NP/OP PCR tests, clearance by a healthcare professional, or resolution of symptoms. Sample metadata almost always included a de-identified subject ID, COVID-19 status, age in years and sex. The dataset comprised deeply sampled blood TCRbeta repertoires from subjects exposed to, actively infected with, or recovered from COVID-19. The prospective study material was composed of cDNA or gDNA derived from T cells, B-cell-depleted T cells, or PBMCs. The samples were drawn from the first 160 participants of the ongoing ImmuneRACE study and from 950 to 1,500 subjects provided by 6 global collaborators. Where available, HLA class I and class II types were obtained from metadata supplied by the sample provider rather than from assay-based typing. A freely available public database, intended as a resource for researchers studying the immune response to SARS-CoV-2, is where the repertoires were released. Collaborator samples came from the United States, Italy and Spain and covered acute and convalescent phases of COVID-19. The paper as a whole reports these results and caveats: How much clinical and demographic metadata was included differed by source and by participant, and the metadata was provided uncurated.

Deletion took 2 bases off V and 0 bases off J, with a span of 8 bases between the germline ends. Inclusive of the bounding cysteine and phenylalanine, the CDR3 is 15 residues long. The kept DNA is CDR3 alone, 45 bases in frame from the first base. The germline V gene supplies CDR1 LGHNA and CDR2 YNFKEQ. The immunoSEQ Assay, a bias-controlled multiplex PCR, was used to amplify TCRbeta CDR3 regions from genomic DNA. In the authors' own workflow: The number of nucleated cells in each sample was estimated by amplification of reference gene primers within the assay. To quantify the absolute abundance of each unique TCRbeta CDR3 rearrangement, sequence reads were collapsed and filtered. Productive Simpson clonality was computed per sample as the square root of Simpson's diversity index over productive rearrangements. Not all clones reach the TCRdb copy of this immuneACCESS table, which keeps in-frame sequences only. Checked studies attribute under half of the gap to unresolved V genes and leave the rest unexplained. That table furnishes V, J and clone size, whereas the DNA furnished D and trimming. The sample has hundreds of thousands of clones on record, 85% to 90% of them singletons. Clones ranked in the top ten supply 2.5% to 3.5% of the sample.

In the prospective study, participants were roughly 18 to 95 years old, resided in fewer than 25 geographic areas of the United States, and were enrolled through a virtual design. In the prospective study, cohorts were assigned on the basis of participant-reported clinical history obtained from a screening survey and a study questionnaire. In the prospective study, whole blood, serum and a nasopharyngeal or oropharyngeal swab were collected from each participant by mobile phlebotomists. Prospective study participants could optionally give additional blood draws and questionnaires over an approximately 2-month period. Blood samples from the prospective study were shipped frozen or at room temperature prior to DNA extraction. A note on this clone: The target of this receptor is not known. Base qualities are not at hand, and no much larger clone is one base apart.

Sequenced input: PBMCs or T cells enriched from blood (not recorded which). The sequence came from a woman in her 50s in a cohort exposed to, infected with or recovered from COVID-19 (not recorded which). In this chain, TRBV4-2 is recombined with TRBJ1-5; the D gene remains uncertain. The sequenced DNA is TGTGCCAGCAGCCAAAGCGAGTATAGCAATCAGCCCCAGCATTTT. This is translated as CASSQSEYSNQPQHF.